The clone carrying this TCR beta chain was seen more than once but under ten times. Its antigen remains unidentified. Using genomic DNA as the template, TCR beta VDJ and CDR3 profiling was carried out. Using its own MiXCR run on the reads, TCRdb lists one record per CDR3 protein. Among about 240,000 distinct CDR3 sequences, 40% to 50% were seen once, and the ten largest hold over 7.5%. This entry comes from a study of CD8+CD57+ T cells in acquired aplastic anemia. Background on the study: Mean yield of DNA from sorted CD4+ and CD8+ cells was roughly 3.2 ug. Study-level points and caveats: Roughly 30 CD8+ CDR3 sequences occurred in both the patients and the controls.

Sequencing was done on patients that had shown CD8+CD57+ cell expansion by flow cytometry. Each patient carried a diagnosis of severe acquired aplastic anemia. This CDR3 has 13 residues. CDR1 SQVTM and CDR2 ANQGSEA come from the germline V gene. The V gene end was trimmed by 4 bases and the J gene end by 5 bases; junction bases not matched to a gene: 5. What was sequenced was sorted CD4+, CD8+, or CD8+CD57+ T cells (not recorded which) from PBMCs. The sequence derives from a human donor with aplastic anemia. V gene TRBV29-1 combines with J gene TRBJ1-5, with 7 bases aligning to TRBD1. CDR3 protein: CSVAGGMDQPQHF. The CDR3 nucleotides read TGCAGCGTTGCAGGGGGAATGGATCAGCCCCAGCATTTT. The variable domain in full, completed from reference TRBV29-1 and TRBJ1-5, reads SAVISQKPSRDICQRGTSLTIQCQVDSQVTMMFWYRQQPGQSLTLIATANQGSEATYESGFVIDKFPISRPNLTFSTLTVSNMSPEDSSIYLCSVAGGMDQPQHFGDGTRLSIL.